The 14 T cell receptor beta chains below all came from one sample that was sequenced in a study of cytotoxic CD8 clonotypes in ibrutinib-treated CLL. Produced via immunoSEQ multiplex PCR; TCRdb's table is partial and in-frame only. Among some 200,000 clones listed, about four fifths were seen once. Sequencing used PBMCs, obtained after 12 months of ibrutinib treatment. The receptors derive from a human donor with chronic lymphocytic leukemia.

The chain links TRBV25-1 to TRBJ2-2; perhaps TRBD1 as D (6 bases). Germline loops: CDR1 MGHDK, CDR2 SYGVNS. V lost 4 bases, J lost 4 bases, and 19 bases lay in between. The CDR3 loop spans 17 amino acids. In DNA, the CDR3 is TGTGCCAGCAGTGGGGGACACCGGGACACCCGCACCGGGGAGCTGTTTTTT. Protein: CASSGGHRDTRTGELFF.

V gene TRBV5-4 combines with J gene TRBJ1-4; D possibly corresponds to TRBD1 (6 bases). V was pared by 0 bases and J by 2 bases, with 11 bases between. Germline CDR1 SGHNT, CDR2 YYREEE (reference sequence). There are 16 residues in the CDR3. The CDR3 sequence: CASSLAGAGTNEKLFF. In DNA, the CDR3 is TGTGCCAGCAGCTTGGCAGGGGCTGGGACTAATGAAAAACTGTTTTTT.

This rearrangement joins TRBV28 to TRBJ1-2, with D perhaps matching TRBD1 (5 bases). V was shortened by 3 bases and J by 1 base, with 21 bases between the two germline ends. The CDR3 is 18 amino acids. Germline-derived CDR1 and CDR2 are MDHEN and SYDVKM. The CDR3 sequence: CASSFFATASISNYGYTF. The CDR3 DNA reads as TGTGCCAGCAGTTTTTTTGCGACAGCTTCTATAAGTAACTATGGCTACACCTTC.

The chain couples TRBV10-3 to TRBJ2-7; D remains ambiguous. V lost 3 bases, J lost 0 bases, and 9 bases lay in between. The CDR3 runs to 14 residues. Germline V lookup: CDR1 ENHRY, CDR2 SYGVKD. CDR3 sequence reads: CAISEIQFSYEQYF. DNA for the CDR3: TGTGCCATCAGTGAAATTCAATTCTCCTACGAGCAGTACTTC.

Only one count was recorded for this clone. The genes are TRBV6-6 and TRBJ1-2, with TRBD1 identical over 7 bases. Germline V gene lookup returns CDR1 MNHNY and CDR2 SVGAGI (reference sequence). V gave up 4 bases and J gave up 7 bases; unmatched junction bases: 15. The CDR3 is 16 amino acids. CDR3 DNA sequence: TGTGCCAGCAGTTTCGGGACAGCCTCTAGGGGGGTTGGCTACACCTTC. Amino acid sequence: CASSFGTASRGVGYTF.

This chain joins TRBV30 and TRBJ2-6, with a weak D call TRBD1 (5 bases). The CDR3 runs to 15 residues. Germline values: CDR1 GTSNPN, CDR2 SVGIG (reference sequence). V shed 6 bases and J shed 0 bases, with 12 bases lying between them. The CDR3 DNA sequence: TGTGCCTGTGACAGAGAAGTCTCTGGGGCCAACGTCCTGACTTTC. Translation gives CACDREVSGANVLTF.

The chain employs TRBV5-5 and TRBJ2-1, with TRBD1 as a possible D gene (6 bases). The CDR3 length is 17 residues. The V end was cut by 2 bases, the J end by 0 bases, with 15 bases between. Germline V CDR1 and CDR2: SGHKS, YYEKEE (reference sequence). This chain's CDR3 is CASSFLITGSSYNEQFF. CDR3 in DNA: TGTGCCAGCAGCTTCCTGATCACAGGGAGCTCCTACAATGAGCAGTTCTTC.

The CDR3 region is CASSRRGLTYEQYF. For the CDR3, the DNA is TGTGCCAGCAGCCGGAGGGGCTTAACCTACGAGCAGTACTTC. This sequence joins TRBV13 and TRBJ2-7; D may be TRBD2 (6 bases). The length of the CDR3 is 14 residues. V was clipped by 5 bases and J by 2 bases, with 13 bases between them. Germline V CDR1 and CDR2: PRHDT, FYEKMQ (reference sequence).

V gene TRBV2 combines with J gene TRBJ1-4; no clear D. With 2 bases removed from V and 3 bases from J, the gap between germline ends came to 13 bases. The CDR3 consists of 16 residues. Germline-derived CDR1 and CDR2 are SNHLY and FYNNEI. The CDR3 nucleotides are TGTGCCAGCAGTGAACGACGCCACCGGCCTAATGAAAAACTGTTTTTT. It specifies CASSERRHRPNEKLFF.

In DNA, the CDR3 is TGTGCCAGCAGCTCCGGGACTAGCGGGGGGCTCCGCCAAGAGACCCAGTACTTC. Translated: CASSSGTSGGLRQETQYF. The chain has TRBV7-2 and TRBJ2-5; TRBD2 aligns across 15 bases. V lost 4 bases and J lost 1; bases outside the gene matches: 7. CDR1 is SGHTA and CDR2 is FQGNSA in the germline V gene. The CDR3 covers 18 residues. Based on the CDR3 plus reference TRBV7-2 and TRBJ2-5, the full variable domain is GAGVSQSPSNKVTEKGKDVELRCDPISGHTALYWYRQSLGQGLEFLIYFQGNSAPDKSGLPSDRFSAERTGGSVSTLTIQRTQQEDSAVYLCASSSGTSGGLRQETQYFGPGTRLLVL.

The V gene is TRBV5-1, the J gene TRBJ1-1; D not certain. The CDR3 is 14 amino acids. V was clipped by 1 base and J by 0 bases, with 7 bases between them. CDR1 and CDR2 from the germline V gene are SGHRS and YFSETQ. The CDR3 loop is CASSLWAMNTEAFF. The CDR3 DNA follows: TGCGCCAGCAGCTTGTGGGCCATGAACACTGAAGCTTTCTTT.

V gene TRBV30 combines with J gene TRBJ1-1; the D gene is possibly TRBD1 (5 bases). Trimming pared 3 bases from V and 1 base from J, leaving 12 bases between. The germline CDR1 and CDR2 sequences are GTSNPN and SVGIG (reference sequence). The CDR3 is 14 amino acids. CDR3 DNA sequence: TGTGCCTGGAGACCCCATGGGGGGAACACTGAAGCTTTCTTT. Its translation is CAWRPHGGNTEAFF.

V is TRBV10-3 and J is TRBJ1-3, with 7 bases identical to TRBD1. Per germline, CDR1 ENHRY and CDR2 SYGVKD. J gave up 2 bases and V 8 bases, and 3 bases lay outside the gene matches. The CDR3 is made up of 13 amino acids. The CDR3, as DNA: TGTGCCATCCGGCAGGGGGCTGGAAACACCATATATTTT. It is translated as CAIRQGAGNTIYF.

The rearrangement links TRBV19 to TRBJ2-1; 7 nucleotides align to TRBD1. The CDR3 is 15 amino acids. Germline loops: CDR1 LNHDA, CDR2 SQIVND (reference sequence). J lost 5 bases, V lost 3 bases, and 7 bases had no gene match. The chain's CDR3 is CASSMVGQANNEQFF. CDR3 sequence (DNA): TGTGCCAGTAGTATGGTAGGACAGGCCAACAATGAGCAGTTCTTC.